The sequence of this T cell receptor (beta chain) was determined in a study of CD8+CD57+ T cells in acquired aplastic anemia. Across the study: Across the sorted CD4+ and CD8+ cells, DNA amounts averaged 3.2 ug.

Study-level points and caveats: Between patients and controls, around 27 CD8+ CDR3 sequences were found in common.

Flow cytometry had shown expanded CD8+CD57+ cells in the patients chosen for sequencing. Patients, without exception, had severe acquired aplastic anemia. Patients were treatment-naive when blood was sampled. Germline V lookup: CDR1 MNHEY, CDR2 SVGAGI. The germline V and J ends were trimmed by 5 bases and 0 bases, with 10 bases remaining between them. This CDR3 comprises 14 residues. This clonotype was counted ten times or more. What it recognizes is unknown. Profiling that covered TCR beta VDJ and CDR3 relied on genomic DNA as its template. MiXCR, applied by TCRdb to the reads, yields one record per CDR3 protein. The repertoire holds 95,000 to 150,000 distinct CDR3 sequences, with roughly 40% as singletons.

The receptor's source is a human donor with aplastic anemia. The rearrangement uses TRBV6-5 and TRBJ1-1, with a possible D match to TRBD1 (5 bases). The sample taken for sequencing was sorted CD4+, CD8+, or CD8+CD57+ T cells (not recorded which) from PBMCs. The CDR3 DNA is TGTGCCAGCAGTAAACCAGGGATGAACACTGAAGCTTTCTTT. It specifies CASSKPGMNTEAFF.